A single sample gave rise to the 4 T cell receptor beta chains below, sequenced in a study of early T cells in non-severe SARS-CoV-2 infection. TCRdb re-derived calls from the 5' RACE reads in MiXCR, one entry per CDR3 protein. The sample includes some 30,000 distinct CDR3 sequences, 6.6% of them seen just once. Sequencing used whole blood. These receptors were taken from an adult who was a healthcare worker with PCR-confirmed SARS-CoV-2 infection or an uninfected control (not recorded which).

This clonotype occurred many times. The gene calls are TRBV4-3 and TRBJ2-5; D not certain. Trimming removed 2 bases from V and 5 bases from J, with 9 bases in between. CDR1 LGHNA and CDR2 YSLEER come from the germline V gene. The CDR3 spans 13 residues. Written as DNA, the CDR3 is TGCGCCAGCAGCCAAATTGTGGGCGAGACCCAGTACTTC. Translation gives CASSQIVGETQYF.

This clonotype has ten or more counts. This rearrangement joins TRBV19 to TRBJ1-5, with unresolved D. Germline-derived CDR1 and CDR2 are LNHDA and SQIVND (reference sequence). Trimming stripped 5 bases from V and 3 bases from J, with 8 bases between. CDR3 size: 13 residues. The CDR3 spells CASSAKINQPQHF. DNA of the CDR3: TGTGCCAGTAGTGCCAAAATCAATCAGCCCCAGCATTTT.

CDR3 loop: CASIRDRLSGANVLTF. CDR3 coding DNA: TGTGCCAGCATACGGGACAGGCTCTCTGGGGCCAACGTCCTGACTTTC. The chain links TRBV5-8 to TRBJ2-6, with TRBD1 identical over 8 bases. V trimming: 6 bases; J trimming: 0 bases; junction bases outside the gene matches: 5. The CDR3 is made up of 16 amino acids. Germline CDR1 SGHTS, CDR2 YDEGEE.

This clonotype has at least ten counts. The chain is built from TRBV12-5 and TRBJ1-5; a possible D gene is TRBD1 (5 bases). The CDR3 contains 14 residues. Trimming removed 2 bases from V and 3 bases from J, with 8 bases in between. The germline CDR1 and CDR2 sequences are LGHNT and FRNRAP. CDR3 bases: TGTGCTAGTGGTTTGACCAGGGACAATCAGCCCCAGCATTTT. Translated: CASGLTRDNQPQHF.